This T cell receptor (beta chain) was recorded in a study of brain T cells in children with intractable seizures (dated by TCRdb to the early 2020s). Concerning the study at large: Resected brain tissue from about 50 pediatric epilepsy surgery cases was first screened for immune gene transcripts using a NanoString immunology panel. Of the roughly 12 selected surgery cases, pre-surgery blood was also sequenced for eight, so four had brain tissue only. Results the study describes overall, beyond this receptor: The patients' HCMV serostatus was not known, and viral specificity was inferred solely from CDR3 sequence similarity. Because sequencing depth was different between pre-surgery and post-surgery blood, clones absent from the pre-surgery sample may reflect undersampling.

This clone occurred once. It has no known antigen specificity. No much larger clonotype is one base removed from it; base qualities were not supplied. The immunoSEQ assay was used to generate TCR beta chain sequences from genomic DNA. The study's own analysis went as follows. Any CDR3 sequence that did not begin with the conserved framework cysteine at position 104 was removed by hand. To get clonality, the normalized Shannon's Diversity Index was subtracted from one, giving values from 0 (maximal diversity) to 1 (oligoclonal). To check whether a given CDR3 had different frequencies in two samples, for example brain versus blood, chi-squared comparison-of-proportions tests were used. Public clonotypes were identified through searches of immuneACCESS, and similarity to known antiviral clonotypes was evaluated with the VDJdb browser. In TCRdb, the immuneACCESS table is reduced to in-frame sequences with V and J assigned. These tables do not hold every clone; where another copy was compared, an unresolved V gene accounts for under half, and the others remain unexplained. For V, J and clone size, that table is used; D and trimming come from the DNA. This sample is represented by roughly 110,000 clones; 85% to 95% of them were singletons. The leading ten clones occupy 3.8% of the sample.

Taken with the paper, the label for time point translates to: resected brain tissue, or blood drawn just prior to surgery. The surgery cases showing the highest brain T cell transcript signatures were chosen for TCR beta chain sequencing of brain tissue and, when available, of blood. Before surgery, patients had received at least one anti-epileptic drug. TCR-sequenced patients were children with drug-resistant epilepsy due to tuberous sclerosis complex, focal cortical dysplasia, Rasmussen encephalitis or hemimegalencephaly. Blood samples were collected immediately before the epilepsy surgery. The Monarch genomic DNA purification kit was used to extract bulk genomic DNA from unsorted brain tissue and whole blood. The CDR3 sequence holds 14 residues, the cysteine and phenylalanine included. Only the CDR3 region is kept as DNA, spanning 42 bases read in frame from base 1. V is cut back by 4 bases and J by 7 bases, with 5 bases in the junction unmatched. Based on the germline V gene, the CDR1 and CDR2 sequences are KGHDR and SFDVKD.

The chain is assembled from TRBV24-1 and TRBJ2-2; 7 middle bases align to TRBD1. The sequence was collected from a boy younger than two with hemimegalencephaly and intractable seizures. Specimen: peripheral blood, collected at surgery. The CDR3 has the sequence CATSDPTGDGELFF. The bases read TGTGCCACCAGTGACCCAACAGGGGACGGGGAGCTGTTTTTT.